In its sample, the clone carrying this TCR beta chain was seen a few times. Hyperthyroidism had been newly diagnosed in patients aged 18 to 65, and its duration was under 2 months. The investigators amplified TCR beta CDR3 regions from RNA transcripts. The study used the HTBI primer set for a first-round RT-PCR of the TCR CDR3. TCRdb ran MiXCR on the multiplex PCR reads and lists one entry per CDR3 protein. The table lists under 250,000 distinct CDR3 sequences, under 20% of them singletons. The record originates from a study of T cells in Graves' hyperthyroidism and ophthalmopathy. Sequencing input: blood. This TCR was recovered from a man aged 45-65 years with Graves' hyperthyroidism.

The CDR3 DNA is TGTGCCAGCAGCTTAACGGGTGGGGTTCACTACTACGAGCAGTACTTC. Translating gives CASSLTGGVHYYEQYF. The chain links TRBV7-2 to TRBJ2-7; D remains ambiguous. This CDR3 is 16 amino acids long. Per the germline V gene, CDR1 is SGHTA and CDR2 is FQGNSA. V lost 2 bases and J 3 bases, leaving 17 bases between the germline ends.